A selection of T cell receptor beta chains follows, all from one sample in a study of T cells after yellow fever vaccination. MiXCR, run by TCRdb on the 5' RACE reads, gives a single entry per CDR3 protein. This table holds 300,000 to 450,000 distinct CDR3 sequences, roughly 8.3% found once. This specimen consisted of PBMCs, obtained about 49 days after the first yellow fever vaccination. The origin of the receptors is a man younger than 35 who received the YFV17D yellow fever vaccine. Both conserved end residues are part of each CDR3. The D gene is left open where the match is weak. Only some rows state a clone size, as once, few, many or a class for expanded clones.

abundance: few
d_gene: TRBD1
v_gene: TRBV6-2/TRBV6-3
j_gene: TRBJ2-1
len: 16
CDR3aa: CASSRIGTGGFNEQFF
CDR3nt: TGTGCCAGCAGCCGAATCGGGACAGGGGGCTTCAATGAGCAGTTCTTC

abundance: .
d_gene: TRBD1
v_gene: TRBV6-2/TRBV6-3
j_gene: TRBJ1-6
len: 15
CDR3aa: CASSQETGGTPPLHF
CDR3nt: TGTGCCAGCAGTCAAGAGACAGGGGGTACCCCACCCCTCCACTTT

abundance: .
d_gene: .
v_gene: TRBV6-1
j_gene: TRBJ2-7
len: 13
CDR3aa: CASKSPVAYEQYF
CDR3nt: TGTGCCAGCAAATCCCCGGTGGCCTACGAGCAGTACTTC

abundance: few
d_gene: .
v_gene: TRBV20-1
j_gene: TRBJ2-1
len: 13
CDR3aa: CSARGRGLGEQFF
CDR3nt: TGCAGTGCGAGGGGGAGGGGACTGGGTGAGCAGTTCTTC

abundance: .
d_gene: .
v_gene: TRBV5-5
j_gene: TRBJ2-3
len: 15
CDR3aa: CASSFFRGFTDTQYF
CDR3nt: TGTGCCAGCAGCTTTTTTCGAGGATTCACAGATACGCAGTATTTT

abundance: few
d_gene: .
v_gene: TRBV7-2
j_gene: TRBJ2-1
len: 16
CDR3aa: CASSLPIGSSYNEQFF
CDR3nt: TGTGCCAGCAGCCTACCAATAGGAAGCTCCTACAATGAGCAGTTCTTC

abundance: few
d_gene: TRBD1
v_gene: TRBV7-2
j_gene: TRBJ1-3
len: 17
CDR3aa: CASSLEPRRGAGNTIYF
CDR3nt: TGTGCCAGCAGCTTAGAGCCCCGCAGGGGGGCTGGAAACACCATATATTTT

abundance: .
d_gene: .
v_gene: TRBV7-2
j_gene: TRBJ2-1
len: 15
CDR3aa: CASSFGDSPYNEQFF
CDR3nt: TGTGCCAGCAGCTTCGGGGACTCCCCTTACAATGAGCAGTTCTTC

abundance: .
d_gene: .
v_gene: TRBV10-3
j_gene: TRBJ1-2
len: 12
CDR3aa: CATGWDNYGYTF
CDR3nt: TGTGCCACCGGGTGGGACAACTATGGCTACACCTTC

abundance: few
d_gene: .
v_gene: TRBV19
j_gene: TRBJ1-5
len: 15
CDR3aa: CASSIQGPSNQPQHF
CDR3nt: TGTGCCAGTAGTATACAGGGACCTAGCAATCAGCCCCAGCATTTT

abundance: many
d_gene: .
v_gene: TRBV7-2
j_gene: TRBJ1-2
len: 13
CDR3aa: CASSRQASAGYTF
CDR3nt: TGTGCCAGCAGCAGACAGGCCAGTGCTGGCTACACCTTC

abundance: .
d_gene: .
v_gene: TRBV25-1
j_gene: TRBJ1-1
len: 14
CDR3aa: CASSAHREQAEAFF
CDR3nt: TGTGCCAGCAGTGCGCACAGGGAACAGGCTGAAGCTTTCTTT

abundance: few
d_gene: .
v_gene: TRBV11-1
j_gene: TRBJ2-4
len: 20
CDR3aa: CASSLLFFRSGQHDKNIQYF
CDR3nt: TGTGCCAGCAGCTTATTGTTTTTTCGATCGGGACAACACGACAAAAACATTCAGTACTTC

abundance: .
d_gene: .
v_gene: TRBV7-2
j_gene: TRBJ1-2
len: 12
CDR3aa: CASSLIPQGYTF
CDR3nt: TGTGCCAGCAGCCTCATACCGCAAGGCTACACCTTC

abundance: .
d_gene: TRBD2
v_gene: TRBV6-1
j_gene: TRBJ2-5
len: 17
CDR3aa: CASSEGWLAGSQETQYF
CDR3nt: TGTGCCAGCAGTGAAGGGTGGTTAGCGGGGAGCCAAGAGACCCAGTACTTC

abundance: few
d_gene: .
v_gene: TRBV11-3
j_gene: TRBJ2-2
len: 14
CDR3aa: CASSQDSDTGELFF
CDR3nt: TGTGCCAGCAGCCAGGACAGTGACACCGGGGAGCTGTTTTTT

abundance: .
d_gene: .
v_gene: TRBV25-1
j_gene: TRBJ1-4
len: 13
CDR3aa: CASSESVQRALFF
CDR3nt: TGTGCCAGCAGTGAATCGGTGCAGAGGGCACTGTTTTTT

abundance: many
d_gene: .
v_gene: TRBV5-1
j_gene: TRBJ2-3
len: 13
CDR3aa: CASSSLDRDTQYF
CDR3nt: TGCGCCAGCAGCTCCCTGGACAGAGATACGCAGTATTTT

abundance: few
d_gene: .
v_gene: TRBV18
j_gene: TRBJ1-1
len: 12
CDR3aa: CASSPRETEAFF
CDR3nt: TGTGCCAGCTCACCTCGGGAAACTGAAGCTTTCTTT

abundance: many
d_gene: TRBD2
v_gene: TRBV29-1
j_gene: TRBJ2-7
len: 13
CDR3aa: CSISGTRGYEQYF
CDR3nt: TGCAGCATCTCCGGGACTAGGGGCTACGAGCAGTACTTC

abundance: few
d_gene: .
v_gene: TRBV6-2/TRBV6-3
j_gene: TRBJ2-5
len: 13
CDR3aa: CATWRGRQETQYF
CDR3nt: TGTGCCACTTGGAGGGGACGACAAGAGACCCAGTACTTC

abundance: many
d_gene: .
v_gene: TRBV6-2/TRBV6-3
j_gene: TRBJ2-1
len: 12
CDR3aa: CASSQVRVQQFF
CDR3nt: TGTGCCAGCAGTCAGGTCAGGGTTCAGCAGTTCTTC

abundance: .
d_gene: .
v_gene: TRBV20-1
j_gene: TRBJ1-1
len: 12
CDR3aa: CSAREAGTEAFF
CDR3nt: TGCAGTGCTAGAGAAGCGGGGACTGAAGCTTTCTTT

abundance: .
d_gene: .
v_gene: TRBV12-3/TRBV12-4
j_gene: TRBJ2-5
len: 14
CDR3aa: CASTATSPQETQYF
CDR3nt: TGTGCCAGCACCGCCACTAGTCCCCAAGAGACCCAGTACTTC

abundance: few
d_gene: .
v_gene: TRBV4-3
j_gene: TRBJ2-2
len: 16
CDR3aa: CASSQDGGPNTGELFF
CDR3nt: TGCGCCAGCAGCCAAGATGGGGGGCCGAACACCGGGGAGCTGTTTTTT

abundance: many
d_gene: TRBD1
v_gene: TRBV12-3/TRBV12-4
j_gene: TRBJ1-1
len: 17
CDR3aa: CASSGPDRGLGTTEAFF
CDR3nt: TGTGCCAGCAGTGGACCGGACAGGGGGCTTGGGACGACTGAAGCTTTCTTT

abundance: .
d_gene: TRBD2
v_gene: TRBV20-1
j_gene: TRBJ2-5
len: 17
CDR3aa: CSARLSVTSEYQETQYF
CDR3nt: TGCAGTGCTAGACTATCGGTGACTAGCGAGTACCAAGAGACCCAGTACTTC

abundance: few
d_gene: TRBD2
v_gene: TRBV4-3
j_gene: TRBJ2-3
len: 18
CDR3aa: CASSLVGLAGGATDTQYF
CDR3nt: TGCGCCAGCAGTCTCGTCGGACTAGCGGGGGGGGCCACAGATACGCAGTATTTT

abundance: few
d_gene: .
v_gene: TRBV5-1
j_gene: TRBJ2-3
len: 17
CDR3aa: CASNDPPGGTGTDTQYF
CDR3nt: TGCGCCAGCAACGACCCGCCCGGGGGGACAGGCACAGATACGCAGTATTTT

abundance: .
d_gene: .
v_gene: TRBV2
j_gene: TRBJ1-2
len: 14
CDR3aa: CASSPGVNYYGYTF
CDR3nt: TGTGCCAGCAGTCCCGGGGTAAATTACTATGGCTACACCTTC

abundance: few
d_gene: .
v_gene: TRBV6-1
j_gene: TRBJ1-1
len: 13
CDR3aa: CASFPFPNTEAFF
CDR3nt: TGTGCCAGCTTCCCTTTCCCGAACACTGAAGCTTTCTTT

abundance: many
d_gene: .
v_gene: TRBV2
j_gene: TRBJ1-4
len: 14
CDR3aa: CASSGIATNEKLFF
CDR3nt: TGTGCCAGCAGCGGGATAGCAACTAATGAAAAACTGTTTTTT

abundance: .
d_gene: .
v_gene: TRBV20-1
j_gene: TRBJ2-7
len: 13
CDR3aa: CSAILENSYEQYF
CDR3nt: TGCAGTGCTATTTTAGAGAACTCCTACGAGCAGTACTTC

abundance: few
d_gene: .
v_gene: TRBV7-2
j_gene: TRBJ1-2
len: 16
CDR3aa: CASSLLQGTSGHGYTF
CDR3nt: TGTGCCAGCAGCCTCTTACAAGGGACCTCGGGACATGGCTACACCTTC

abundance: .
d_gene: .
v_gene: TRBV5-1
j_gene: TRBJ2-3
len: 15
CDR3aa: CASSLTARGTDTQYF
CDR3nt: TGCGCCAGCAGCTTGACGGCTAGGGGCACAGATACGCAGTATTTT

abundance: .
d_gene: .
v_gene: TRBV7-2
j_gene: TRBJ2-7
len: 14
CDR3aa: CASSYPGAAGEQYF
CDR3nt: TGTGCCAGCAGTTATCCGGGAGCCGCGGGCGAGCAGTACTTC

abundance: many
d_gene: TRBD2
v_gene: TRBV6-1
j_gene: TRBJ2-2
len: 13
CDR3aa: CATIGLAPGELFF
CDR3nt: TGTGCCACCATAGGACTAGCGCCCGGGGAGCTGTTTTTT